The entry below gives a single T cell receptor beta chain sequence along with its context. Its antigen is unknown. The sample comes from a study of monozygotic twins with inflammatory bowel disease. The CDR3 sequence is 13 residues long. Germline V CDR1 and CDR2: LNHDA, SQIVND (reference sequence). Each donor gave 2.5 ml of peripheral blood. TCRdb reprocessed the 5' RACE reads, with one entry per CDR3 protein and no DNA. The sample table sets out approximately 330,000 distinct CDR3 sequences. Findings of the study overall: The authors note that differing immunosuppressive treatments may have added variability to patient repertoires.

This rearrangement joins TRBV19 to TRBJ2-2; TCRdb reports TRBD2, a call that lacks DNA to check it against. The sequencing input was blood. The sequence came from a human donor with ulcerative colitis or Crohn's disease, or a healthy co-twin of an affected twin (not recorded which). The CDR3 protein is CASTAGFSGELFF. Full variable domain (rest looked up from reference TRBV19 and TRBJ2-2): DGGITQSPKYLFRKEGQNVTLSCEQNLNHDAMYWYRQDPGQGLRLIYYSQIVNDFQKGDIAEGYSVSREKKESFPLTVTSAQKNPTAFYLCASTAGFSGELFFGEGSRLTVL.